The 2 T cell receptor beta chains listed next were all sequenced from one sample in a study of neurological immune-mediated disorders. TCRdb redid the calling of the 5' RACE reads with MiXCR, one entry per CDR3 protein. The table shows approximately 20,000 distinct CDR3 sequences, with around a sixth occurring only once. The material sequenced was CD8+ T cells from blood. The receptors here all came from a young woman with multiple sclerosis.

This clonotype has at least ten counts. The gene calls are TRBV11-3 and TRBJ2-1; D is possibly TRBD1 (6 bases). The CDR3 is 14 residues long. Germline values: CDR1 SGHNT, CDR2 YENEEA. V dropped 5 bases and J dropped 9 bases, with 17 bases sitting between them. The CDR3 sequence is CASSGTGTNGEQFF. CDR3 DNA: TGTGCCAGCAGCGGTACCGGGACAAACGGTGAGCAGTTCTTC.

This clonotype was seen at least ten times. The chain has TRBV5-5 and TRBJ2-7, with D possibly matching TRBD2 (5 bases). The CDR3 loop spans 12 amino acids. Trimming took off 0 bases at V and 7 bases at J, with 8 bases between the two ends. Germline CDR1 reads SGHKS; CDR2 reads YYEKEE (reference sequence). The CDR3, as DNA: TGTGCCAGCAGCTTGGATCGGGATGAGCAGTACGTC. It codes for CASSLDRDEQYV.